The 17 T cell receptor beta chains below come from one sample, sequenced in a study of spatial heterogeneity in lung cancer. Time point given: sample taken at primary tumor resection. Each CDR3 protein gets one entry after TCRdb re-called the 5' RACE reads with MiXCR. The data contain roughly 11,000 distinct CDR3 sequences, approximately 3.7% of them seen just once; the ten biggest clones take up 52%. Sequencing used PBMCs, obtained at surgery. These TCRs come from a female donor with early-stage non-small cell lung cancer.

This clonotype was seen at least ten times. The chain recombines TRBV7-2 with TRBJ2-2, with 9 nucleotides matching TRBD1. Losses at the gene ends were 6 bases for V and 6 bases for J; bases not matched to a gene: 5. This CDR3 region has 14 residues. Germline V gives CDR1 SGHTA, CDR2 FQGNSA. The CDR3 DNA follows: TGTGCCAGCAGGAAACAGGGGGCATCCGGGGAGCTGTTTTTT. Encoded protein: CASRKQGASGELFF.

This clonotype was counted at least ten times. The chain is built from TRBV6-2 or TRBV6-3 and TRBJ2-1; the match to TRBD2 covers 7 bases. Per the germline V gene, CDR1 is MNHEY and CDR2 is SVGEGT. There are 14 residues in the CDR3. The junction had 10 bases not matched to a gene; V was cut back by 5 bases and J by 9 bases. DNA of the CDR3: TGTGCCAGCAGTCCTCCCGGCGGGGGAAGTGAGCAGTTCTTC. Encoded protein: CASSPPGGGSEQFF.

This clonotype was seen at least ten times. J is TRBJ2-3 and V is TRBV27, with D unclear. The CDR3 totals 15 residues. The germline gives CDR1 MNHEY, CDR2 SMNVEV (reference sequence). The germline V and J ends were trimmed by 5 bases and 0 bases, with 12 bases remaining between them. The CDR3 spells CASSGSQYSTDTQYF. The CDR3 DNA follows: TGTGCCAGCAGTGGATCACAGTACAGCACAGATACGCAGTATTTT.

This clonotype was seen at least ten times. The chain combines TRBV12-3 or TRBV12-4 with TRBJ2-1, with TRBD2 as a possible D gene (6 bases). Deletions cut 8 bases from V and 7 bases from J, with 15 bases between. The CDR3 has 13 amino acids. CDR3 nucleotides: TGTGCCAGCGGGTTAGCGGTCCGGAATGAGCAGTTCTTC. This codes for CASGLAVRNEQFF.

This clonotype has a count of ten or more. V and J are TRBV20-1 and TRBJ2-7; D might be TRBD1 or TRBD2, each matching 5 bases. The germline V gene has CDR1 DFQATT and CDR2 SNEGSKA (reference sequence). This CDR3 contains 12 residues. The germline V and J ends were trimmed by 6 bases and 1 base, with 10 bases remaining between them. The CDR3 protein is CSATGTSYEQYF. The CDR3 DNA sequence: TGCAGTGCAACCGGGACGTCCTACGAGCAGTACTTC.

This clonotype appeared a few times. The chain carries TRBV6-2 or TRBV6-3 and TRBJ2-7; D is unclear. There are 15 residues in the CDR3. V gave up 0 bases and J gave up 0 bases, with 9 bases separating them. Germline assignment: CDR1 MNHEY and CDR2 SVGEGT. CDR3 amino acids: CASSYSKGNSYEQYF. DNA for the CDR3: TGTGCCAGCAGTTACTCTAAGGGAAACTCCTACGAGCAGTACTTC.

About this clonotype: Since a much larger clone is just one base distant, this may be a read error. The chain links TRBV7-3 to TRBJ2-3; TRBD2 aligns across 10 bases. The germline V gene encodes CDR1 SGHTA and CDR2 FQGTGA. The CDR3 runs 14 residues. With 3 bases clipped from V and 3 bases from J, the junction kept 0 bases outside the gene matches. CDR3 region: CASSFSGRTDTQYF. CDR3 nucleotides: TGTGCCAGCAGCTTTAGCGGGAGGACAGATACGCAGTATTTT. The variable domain in full, with the rest retrieved from reference TRBV7-3 and TRBJ2-3, is GAGVSQTPSNKVTEKGKYVELRCDPISGHTALYWYRQSLGQGPEFLIYFQGTGAADDSGLPNDRFFAVRPEGSVSTLKIQRTERGDSAVYLCASSFSGRTDTQYFGPGTRLTVL.

The gene calls are TRBV6-5 and TRBJ1-2; D remains unclear. The germline CDR1 and CDR2 sequences are MNHEY and SVGAGI. The CDR3 is 13 amino acids. V lost 2 bases to trimming and J lost 4 bases, with 8 bases between them. The CDR3 region is CASSYEERYGYTF. Written as DNA, the CDR3 is TGTGCCAGCAGTTACGAAGAACGCTATGGCTACACCTTC.

This clonotype has at least ten counts. CDR3 in DNA: TGTGCCAGCAGTTACTCATGGGGGATCTACGAGCAGTACTTC. Its protein product is CASSYSWGIYEQYF. J is TRBJ2-7 and V is TRBV6-6; D is perhaps TRBD1 or TRBD2 (5 bases each). The CDR3 extends over 14 amino acids. Germline-derived CDR1 and CDR2 are MNHNY and SVGAGI (reference sequence). With 0 bases removed from V and 3 bases from J, the gap between germline ends came to 9 bases.

This clonotype was counted at least ten times. The rearrangement uses TRBV27 and TRBJ2-2, with D perhaps TRBD2 (5 bases). From germline, CDR1 is MNHEY and CDR2 SMNVEV (reference sequence). This CDR3 region has 16 residues. V was trimmed by 3 bases and J by 8 bases, leaving 19 bases between them. As DNA, the CDR3 is TGTGCCAGCAGTTTCCTCCCTCCGGGGAGTCGGGGGGAGCTGTTTTTT. This encodes CASSFLPPGSRGELFF.

This clonotype has at least ten counts. This chain links TRBV9 with TRBJ2-3; D ambiguous. V lost 4 bases and J lost 0, with 15 bases in between. CDR1 is SGDLS and CDR2 is YYNGEE in the germline V gene. The CDR3 has 16 amino acids. The CDR3 region is CASSPSRSTSTDTQYF. In DNA, the CDR3 is TGTGCCAGCAGCCCTTCGAGATCTACTAGCACAGATACGCAGTATTTT.

This clonotype has a count of ten or more. The V and J genes are TRBV6-5 and TRBJ2-1, with D tentatively TRBD1 or TRBD2 (6 bases each). V was trimmed by 7 bases and J by 10 bases, leaving 17 bases between them. This CDR3 has 13 residues. Germline CDR1 and CDR2: MNHEY and SVGAGI. The CDR3 region is CASNYPGASEQFF. CDR3 DNA: TGTGCCAGCAATTATCCGGGGGCCAGCGAGCAGTTCTTC.

This clonotype was seen a few times. The chain recombines TRBV5-1 with TRBJ2-1, with TRBD2 matching 14 bases. The CDR3 is made up of 16 amino acids. CDR1 is SGHRS and CDR2 is YFSETQ in the germline V gene. The V segment lost 4 bases and the J segment 8 bases; nucleotides outside the gene matches: 8. CDR3 in amino acids: CASSPGTSGSRDEQFF. The CDR3 DNA reads as TGCGCCAGCAGCCCCGGGACTAGCGGGAGTCGGGATGAGCAGTTCTTC.

There are many counts of this clonotype. This chain uses TRBV4-2 with TRBJ1-4, with D possibly TRBD1 on 5 matching bases. V lost 4 bases and J lost 8, with 17 bases in between. The CDR3 extends over 15 amino acids. From germline, CDR1 is LGHNA and CDR2 YNFKEQ. The DNA for the CDR3 is TGTGCCAGCAGCCGGCAGGGTGGGATTGACGAAAAACTGTTTTTT. Amino acids: CASSRQGGIDEKLFF.

By share of the sample, this clonotype is medium-sized (0.01 to 0.1%). The chain couples TRBV29-1 to TRBJ2-3, with a tentative D call TRBD1 (5 bases). CDR3 length equals 15 residues. The ends were cut back, 5 bases at V and 0 bases at J, with 15 bases in the middle. CDR1 SQVTM and CDR2 ANQGSEA come from the germline V gene. CDR3 DNA sequence: TGCAGCGTTCCAGGGCAGTCCGCTAGCACAGATACGCAGTATTTT. Protein sequence: CSVPGQSASTDTQYF.

This clonotype was picked up many times. This chain connects TRBV7-6 to TRBJ2-7; no firm D call. This CDR3 has 14 residues. The germline CDR1 and CDR2 sequences are SGHVS and FNYEAQ. The V end was cut by 3 bases, the J end by 5 bases, with 14 bases between. CDR3 nucleotides: TGTGCCAGCAGCTTTGGTACCAAATCGGACGAGCAGTACTTC. This gives the protein CASSFGTKSDEQYF.

This clonotype is classed as large. The chain has TRBV7-2 and TRBJ2-7; D is unclear. From germline, CDR1 is SGHTA and CDR2 FQGNSA. The CDR3 spans 16 residues. The V gene lost 2 bases and the J gene lost 0 bases, with 14 bases spanning the gap. The CDR3 spells CASSLLLSLSSYEQYF. In DNA, the CDR3 is TGTGCCAGCAGCTTACTTCTAAGTTTAAGCTCCTACGAGCAGTACTTC.